The 17 T cell receptor beta chains reported below all come from one sample, sequenced in a study of blood T cell repertoires in COVID-19 (dated by TCRdb to about 2020). Receptor libraries were prepared by the immunoSEQ multiplex PCR assay. In its TCRdb copy, this immuneACCESS table keeps in-frame sequences only and misses some clones. Where compared with another copy, unresolved V genes explain less than half of these, and the others have no known cause. The sample table holds tens of thousands of clones, of which about 75% were seen once. The ten most abundant clones make up 50% of the sample. The sequencing sample was made of peripheral blood. The receptors were sampled from an elderly woman with acute or convalescent COVID-19.

V is TRBV5-3 and J is TRBJ1-1, with 7 bases fitting TRBD1. TRBV5-3 counts as an open reading frame of uncertain function. V was pared by 4 bases and J by 12 bases, with 3 bases of the junction left unmatched. CDR3 length: 10 residues. The CDR3, as DNA: TGTGCCAGAAGCCGACAGGGACCTTTCTTT. This codes for CARSRQGPFF.

The rearrangement joins TRBV15 to TRBJ1-2; tentative D call: TRBD1 (5 bases). The germline V gene has CDR1 LNHNV and CDR2 YYDKDF (reference sequence). This CDR3 has 13 residues. V was pared by 5 bases and J by 10 bases, with 17 bases between. CDR3: CATSGATRALYTF. CDR3 sequence (DNA): TGTGCCACCAGCGGGGCTACAAGGGCCCTCTACACCTTC.

This clone was picked up a small number of times. The chain carries TRBV7-8 and TRBJ1-2; tentatively, D is TRBD1 (6 bases). The CDR3 extends over 13 amino acids. Germline CDR1 reads SGHVS; CDR2 reads FQNEAQ. Trimming cost V 5 bases and J 2 bases, with 9 bases left between them. In DNA, the CDR3 is TGTGCCAGCAGCCCGGACAGCAACTATGGCTACACCTTC. Translating gives CASSPDSNYGYTF.

The chain carries TRBV28 and TRBJ2-5, with D uncertain. V lost 5 bases and J 7 bases, leaving 11 bases between the germline ends. The CDR3 runs 12 residues. From germline, CDR1 is MDHEN and CDR2 SYDVKM. For the CDR3, the DNA is TGTGCCAGCAGTCAGGTCTCGGCGACCCAGTACTTC. Its protein product is CASSQVSATQYF.

This clone was seen more than once but under ten times. The chain couples TRBV2 to TRBJ1-4; tentative D call: TRBD1 (6 bases). In germline, CDR1 is SNHLY, CDR2 FYNNEI. The CDR3 covers 15 residues. V was cut by 6 bases and J by 5 bases, with 16 bases left in between. CDR3 residues: CASRTIQGGNEKLFF. For the CDR3, the DNA is TGTGCCAGCAGGACCATACAGGGAGGGAATGAAAAACTGTTTTTT. Full variable domain (remainder filled in from reference TRBV2 and TRBJ1-4): EPEVTQTPSHQVTQMGQEVILRCVPISNHLYFYWYRQILGQKVEFLVSFYNNEISEKSEIFDDQFSVERPDGSNFTLKIRSTKLEDSAMYFCASRTIQGGNEKLFFGSGTQLSVL.

This clone was counted once. V gene TRBV30 combines with J gene TRBJ1-2; D perhaps matches TRBD1 (5 bases). Germline CDR1 is GTSNPN and CDR2 is SVGIG (reference sequence). The ends were cut back, 1 base at V and 5 bases at J, with 8 bases in the middle. CDR3 length equals 12 residues. CDR3 DNA sequence: TGTGCCTGGAGTGGTACAGGATATGGCTACACCTTC. Residues: CAWSGTGYGYTF.

The CDR3 DNA sequence: TGCGCCAGCAGCCCGGGGACAGGGGGGAACCAGCCCCAGCATTTT. This sequence encodes CASSPGTGGNQPQHF. This chain links TRBV10-1 with TRBJ1-5; TRBD1 matches 11 bases. Germline-derived CDR1 and CDR2 are WNHNN and SYGVQD (reference sequence). V lost 6 bases, J lost 7 bases, and 8 bases stayed unmatched. This CDR3 spans 15 amino acids.

The rearrangement links TRBV18 to TRBJ2-3; 12 bases line up with TRBD2. Trimming removed 4 bases from V and 3 bases from J; junction bases left unmatched: 2. The CDR3 is 15 amino acids. From germline, CDR1 is KGHSH and CDR2 LQKENI. CDR3 DNA: TGTGCCAGCTCACAGGGACTAGCGGGTACAGATACGCAGTATTTT. Amino acid sequence: CASSQGLAGTDTQYF.

The chain is built from TRBV2 and TRBJ1-6; 8 bases are a match to TRBD1. V shed 6 bases and J 8 bases; nucleotides not matched to a gene: 6. The V gene's germline CDR1 is SNHLY and CDR2 FYNNEI. The CDR3 consists of 14 residues. CDR3 nucleotide sequence: TGTGCCAGCAGCCCAGACAGGGGAGATTCACCCCTCCACTTT. This sequence encodes CASSPDRGDSPLHF. The variable domain in full, completed from reference TRBV2 and TRBJ1-6, reads EPEVTQTPSHQVTQMGQEVILRCVPISNHLYFYWYRQILGQKVEFLVSFYNNEISEKSEIFDDQFSVERPDGSNFTLKIRSTKLEDSAMYFCASSPDRGDSPLHFGNGTRLTVT.

This clone was seen more than once but under ten times. The chain is built from TRBV29-1 and TRBJ1-2; 9 bases are shared with TRBD1. Per the germline V gene, CDR1 is SQVTM and CDR2 is ANQGSEA. V gave up 8 bases and J gave up 8 bases; unmatched junction bases: 12. The CDR3 sequence is 13 residues long. The CDR3 nucleotides read TGCAGCACGGGGACAGGGAGTTTTCAAGGCTACACCTTC. Its protein is CSTGTGSFQGYTF.

This chain joins TRBV5-5 and TRBJ2-2; 7 nucleotides match TRBD1. Germline V CDR1 and CDR2: SGHKS, YYEKEE (reference sequence). The length of the CDR3 is 14 residues. V dropped 3 bases and J dropped 1; count of bases not matched to a gene: 0. The CDR3 nucleotides read TGTGCCAGCAGCTACAGGGGGAACACCGGGGAGCTGTTTTTT. It codes for CASSYRGNTGELFF.

This clone was counted only a few times. The rearrangement joins TRBV7-6 to TRBJ2-7; 10 bases are a match to TRBD1. The J segment lost 1 base and the V segment lost 5 bases, leaving 11 bases of the junction unmatched. Germline V gene lookup returns CDR1 SGHVS and CDR2 FNYEAQ. This CDR3 is 17 amino acids long. CDR3 amino acids: CASSPRLPGQGSYEQYF. CDR3 bases: TGTGCCAGCAGCCCGAGACTCCCGGGACAGGGGTCCTACGAGCAGTACTTC.

The genes are TRBV5-1 and TRBJ2-5, with 7 bases fitting TRBD2. Germline V gives CDR1 SGHRS, CDR2 YFSETQ. The V gene end was trimmed by 4 bases and the J gene end by 5 bases; junction bases not matched to a gene: 11. The CDR3 extends over 15 amino acids. The CDR3 coding sequence is TGCGCCAGCAGCCCCAGCGGGGCGTTCATGGAGACCCAGTACTTC. This encodes CASSPSGAFMETQYF.

The chain links TRBV6-6 to TRBJ2-6; 8 positions match TRBD1. Germline CDR1 is MNHNY and CDR2 is SVGAGI (reference sequence). The V segment lost 7 bases and the J segment 2 bases; nucleotides outside the gene matches: 4. The CDR3 is 15 amino acids. In DNA, the CDR3 is TGTGCCAGCATATGGGGACAGGCTGGGGCCAACGTCCTGACTTTC. Amino acid sequence: CASIWGQAGANVLTF.

The chain couples TRBV29-1 to TRBJ2-2; D possibly corresponds to TRBD1 (6 bases). Germline lookup yields CDR1 SQVTM and CDR2 ANQGSEA. This CDR3 contains 15 residues. The V and J ends lost 6 bases and 4 bases respectively, with 18 bases between them. This chain's CDR3 is CSVWDIWIGTGELFF. CDR3 coding DNA: TGCAGCGTCTGGGACATCTGGATCGGCACCGGGGAGCTGTTTTTT.

V and J are TRBV5-4 and TRBJ1-2, with TRBD1 as a possible D gene (5 bases). V dropped 0 bases and J dropped 2 bases, with 11 bases sitting between them. CDR1 and CDR2 from the germline V gene are SGHNT and YYREEE (reference sequence). The CDR3 consists of 15 residues. The CDR3 loop is CASSLGGVGNYGYTF. CDR3 coding DNA: TGTGCCAGCAGCTTGGGGGGGGTAGGAAACTATGGCTACACCTTC.

This chain links TRBV18 with TRBJ1-1, with a weak D call TRBD1 (5 bases). The CDR3 contains 13 residues. Germline-derived CDR1 and CDR2 are KGHSH and LQKENI. The ends were cut back, 2 bases at V and 7 bases at J, with 11 bases in the middle. The CDR3 protein is CASSPVGQGEAFF. As DNA, the CDR3 is TGTGCCAGCTCACCAGTGGGGCAGGGTGAAGCTTTCTTT.